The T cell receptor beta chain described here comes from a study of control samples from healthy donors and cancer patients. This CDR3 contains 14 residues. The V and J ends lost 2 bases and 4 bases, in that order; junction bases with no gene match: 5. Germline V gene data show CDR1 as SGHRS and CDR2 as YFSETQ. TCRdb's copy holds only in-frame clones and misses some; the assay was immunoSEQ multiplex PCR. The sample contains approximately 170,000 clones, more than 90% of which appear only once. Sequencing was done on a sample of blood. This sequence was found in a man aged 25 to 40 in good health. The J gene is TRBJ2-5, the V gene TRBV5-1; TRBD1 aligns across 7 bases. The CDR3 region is CASSLTGDRETQYF. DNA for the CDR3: TGCGCCAGCAGCTTAACAGGGGATCGAGAGACCCAGTACTTC.